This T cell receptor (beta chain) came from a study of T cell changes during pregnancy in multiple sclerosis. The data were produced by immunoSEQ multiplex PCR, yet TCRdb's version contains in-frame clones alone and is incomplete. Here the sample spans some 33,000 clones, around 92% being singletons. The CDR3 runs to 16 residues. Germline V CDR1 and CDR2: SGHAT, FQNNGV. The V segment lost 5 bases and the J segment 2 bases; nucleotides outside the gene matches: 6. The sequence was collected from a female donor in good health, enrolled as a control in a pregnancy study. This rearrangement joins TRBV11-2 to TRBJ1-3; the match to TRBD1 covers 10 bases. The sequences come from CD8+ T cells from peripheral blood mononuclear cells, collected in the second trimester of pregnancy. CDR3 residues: CASSRPGTGAGNTIYF. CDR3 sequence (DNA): TGTGCCAGCAGCCGTCCCGGGACAGGGGCTGGAAACACCATATATTTT.